These T cell receptor beta chains were read from a single sample in a study of OX40 agonist ivuxolimab in advanced cancers. Clones were sequenced by immunoSEQ multiplex PCR, and TCRdb holds only the in-frame ones, with some missing. The sample records around 140,000 clones, around 93% being singletons. Sequencing was performed on CD4+ or CD8+ T cells sorted from blood, taken in a trial of the OX40 agonist ivuxolimab. All receptors derive from an adult with an advanced solid tumor such as melanoma, head and neck, liver or kidney cancer. Each CDR3 is given with its conserved first and last residue.

CDR3 protein: CASSLEGYEQYF
J gene: TRBJ2-7
V gene: TRBV11-2

CDR3 protein: CVSTNTRGKTQYF
J gene: TRBJ2-5
V gene: TRBV28

CDR3 protein: CASSPPGHPPGAFF
J gene: TRBJ1-1
V gene: TRBV7-9

CDR3 protein: CASSQDHGRGAKSYF
J gene: TRBJ2-4
V gene: TRBV4-1

CDR3 protein: CASSPPPPSGPTGELFF
J gene: TRBJ2-2
V gene: TRBV18

CDR3 protein: CASSLAGGGAYNEQFF
J gene: TRBJ2-1
V gene: TRBV7-6

CDR3 protein: CASSLIRNGEAFF
J gene: TRBJ1-1
V gene: TRBV7-2

CDR3 protein: CASSFQGPNGYTF
J gene: TRBJ1-2
V gene: TRBV11-2

CDR3 protein: CASSLSDTQYF
J gene: TRBJ2-3
V gene: TRBV28

CDR3 protein: CASSLNRLDTQYF
J gene: TRBJ2-3
V gene: TRBV11-3

CDR3 protein: CASSPRGGPYSNQPQHF
J gene: TRBJ1-5
V gene: TRBV7-2

CDR3 protein: CAISPGGTEAGETQYF
J gene: TRBJ2-5
V gene: TRBV10-3

CDR3 protein: CASSPPGSWTGPYGYTF
J gene: TRBJ1-2
V gene: TRBV28

CDR3 protein: CASSSIRGKGTDTQYF
J gene: TRBJ2-3
V gene: TRBV7-9

CDR3 protein: CASSVEGRGRAYNEQFF
J gene: TRBJ2-1
V gene: TRBV9

CDR3 protein: CASSLGRENQPQHF
J gene: TRBJ1-5
V gene: TRBV5-8

CDR3 protein: CASSGLAGAIQETQYF
J gene: TRBJ2-5
V gene: TRBV6-6

CDR3 protein: CASSYSGQGLEETQYF
J gene: TRBJ2-5
V gene: TRBV6-5

CDR3 protein: CASGLILRGVINEKLFF
J gene: TRBJ1-4
V gene: TRBV12-5

CDR3 protein: CASSWDRGRYEQYF
J gene: TRBJ2-7
V gene: TRBV14

CDR3 protein: CASSWVDGPAYEQYF
J gene: TRBJ2-7
V gene: TRBV5-1

CDR3 protein: CASSLSNRPTEAFF
J gene: TRBJ1-1
V gene: TRBV7-2

CDR3 protein: CASSSGTGISYEQYF
J gene: TRBJ2-7
V gene: TRBV7-3

CDR3 protein: CASSFFGESYEQYF
J gene: TRBJ2-7
V gene: TRBV7-2

CDR3 protein: CASSQVGGAAPYEQYF
J gene: TRBJ2-7
V gene: TRBV4-1

CDR3 protein: CASSSGGAPYEQYF
J gene: TRBJ2-7
V gene: TRBV28

CDR3 protein: CASSLDRLDEQYF
J gene: TRBJ2-7
V gene: TRBV11-2

CDR3 protein: CASSGDRNSNQPQHF
J gene: TRBJ1-5
V gene: TRBV6-5

CDR3 protein: CASKPLAGSSYEQYF
J gene: TRBJ2-7
V gene: TRBV6-5

CDR3 protein: CASSTGLAEFTDTQYF
J gene: TRBJ2-3
V gene: TRBV5-1

CDR3 protein: CASSAPDSWTTDTQYF
J gene: TRBJ2-3
V gene: TRBV11-2

CDR3 protein: CASSQDEREGPRQFF
J gene: TRBJ2-1
V gene: TRBV4-1

CDR3 protein: CASGRQGAAGNTIYF
J gene: TRBJ1-3
V gene: TRBV9

CDR3 protein: CATSRARGTDTQYF
J gene: TRBJ2-3
V gene: TRBV10-1

CDR3 protein: CASSLGAGGYTF
J gene: TRBJ1-2
V gene: TRBV5-6

CDR3 protein: CAISESSVSRGENEQFF
J gene: TRBJ2-1
V gene: TRBV10-3

CDR3 protein: CASSLAVSGKPYEQYF
J gene: TRBJ2-7
V gene: TRBV7-2